Listed below are T cell receptor beta chains from one sample, sequenced in a study of T cell repertoires in cytomegalovirus infection. No antigens are known for them. TCRdb called the reads again in MiXCR, with one record for every CDR3 protein. The sample includes approximately 730,000 distinct CDR3 sequences, roughly 30% of them seen just once. The sequenced sample was cultured PBMCs, obtained from culture after CMV antigen stimulation. The receptors were sampled from a human donor in good health (CMV status not recorded). Some clones in this sample may be carry-over from other donors' samples. Both conserved end residues are part of each CDR3. D genes are given only for firm matches. Size tells how often a clone was seen (once, few, many) or the class of an expanded clone, and some rows leave it out.

v_gene: TRBV6-1; d_gene: -; j_gene: TRBJ2-2; abundance: few; CDR3aa: CASRIYTGELFF; CDR3nt: TGTGCCAGCAGGATCTACACCGGGGAGCTGTTTTTT
v_gene: TRBV20-1; d_gene: -; j_gene: TRBJ2-1; abundance: -; CDR3aa: CSAPDGGGGGEQFF; CDR3nt: TGCAGTGCTCCCGATGGTGGCGGGGGCGGTGAGCAGTTCTTC
v_gene: TRBV7-2; d_gene: -; j_gene: TRBJ1-5; abundance: many; CDR3aa: CASSLWPSNQPQHF; CDR3nt: TGTGCCAGCAGCTTGTGGCCTAGCAATCAGCCCCAGCATTTT
v_gene: TRBV7-2; d_gene: -; j_gene: TRBJ2-3; abundance: few; CDR3aa: CASSYDFTDTQYF; CDR3nt: TGTGCCAGCAGCTATGACTTCACAGATACGCAGTATTTT
v_gene: TRBV6-1; d_gene: -; j_gene: TRBJ1-4; abundance: -; CDR3aa: CASSYPRTANEKLFF; CDR3nt: TGTGCCAGCAGTTACCCTAGGACAGCAAATGAAAAACTGTTTTTT
v_gene: TRBV6-1; d_gene: -; j_gene: TRBJ1-2; abundance: -; CDR3aa: CATMGHLYGYTF; CDR3nt: TGTGCCACAATGGGGCACCTCTATGGCTACACCTTC
v_gene: TRBV27; d_gene: TRBD1; j_gene: TRBJ1-5; abundance: -; CDR3aa: CASSPGNRGPNQPQHF; CDR3nt: TGTGCCAGCAGTCCAGGAAACAGGGGGCCGAATCAGCCCCAGCATTTT
v_gene: TRBV5-1; d_gene: TRBD2; j_gene: TRBJ2-2; abundance: -; CDR3aa: CASKRQAGPKTTGELFF; CDR3nt: TGCGCCAGCAAGCGACAAGCGGGGCCTAAAACAACCGGGGAGCTGTTTTTT
v_gene: TRBV6-5; d_gene: -; j_gene: TRBJ1-1; abundance: -; CDR3aa: CASSGLQAAGLAFF; CDR3nt: TGTGCCAGCAGTGGACTCCAGGCCGCCGGGTTAGCTTTCTTT
v_gene: TRBV20-1; d_gene: -; j_gene: TRBJ1-1; abundance: -; CDR3aa: CSARDFGSEAFF; CDR3nt: TGCAGTGCTAGAGATTTCGGGTCTGAAGCTTTCTTT
v_gene: TRBV12-3/TRBV12-4; d_gene: TRBD2; j_gene: TRBJ2-1; abundance: -; CDR3aa: CASREGGKVANEQFF; CDR3nt: TGTGCCAGCAGGGAGGGAGGGAAAGTAGCCAATGAGCAGTTCTTC
v_gene: TRBV7-2; d_gene: -; j_gene: TRBJ2-2; abundance: many; CDR3aa: CASSLALASNTGELFF; CDR3nt: TGTGCCAGCAGCTTAGCATTAGCGTCGAACACCGGGGAGCTGTTTTTT
v_gene: TRBV10-3; d_gene: -; j_gene: TRBJ2-1; abundance: -; CDR3aa: CAISETRNEQFF; CDR3nt: TGTGCCATCAGTGAAACCCGCAATGAGCAGTTCTTC
v_gene: TRBV7-8; d_gene: -; j_gene: TRBJ2-3; abundance: many; CDR3aa: CASSPRTAQGDTQYF; CDR3nt: TGTGCCAGCAGCCCCCGGACAGCCCAGGGAGATACGCAGTATTTT
v_gene: TRBV6-6; d_gene: -; j_gene: TRBJ2-6; abundance: -; CDR3aa: CASSGSVYGVSGANVLTF; CDR3nt: TGTGCCAGCAGTGGTTCTGTCTACGGGGTTTCTGGGGCCAACGTCCTGACTTTC
v_gene: TRBV6-1; d_gene: TRBD2; j_gene: TRBJ2-5; abundance: few; CDR3aa: CASRGLALETQYF; CDR3nt: TGTGCCAGCAGAGGACTAGCCTTAGAGACCCAGTACTTC